This TCR beta chain derives from a study of T cell responses to AZD1222 COVID-19 vaccine. Study context: Pooling covered second doses at about 4 or about 12 weeks.

In this sample, this clone turned up once. The antigen remains undetermined. General study findings and limits: As reported, nearly half of all spike-specific TCRs target variant regions that are unmutated. Two doses of AZD1222 preceded a rise in Spike-specific TCR breadth and depth. Donors skewed white British and female; clonal diversity was possibly underestimated.

The protocol was immunoSEQ multiplex PCR, while the TCRdb copy is restricted to in-frame clones and leaves out a portion. This table has around 120,000 clones, 65% to 90% appearing once. This CDR3 has 14 amino acids. The ends lost 5 bases at V and 4 bases at J; junction bases unmatched: 6. Germline V gene sequence: CDR1 MNHEY, CDR2 SMNVEV (reference sequence). The V call is TRBV27, the J call TRBJ2-7; 9 positions match TRBD2. The origin of this receptor is an adult in good health. The sample in question was peripheral blood, obtained on day 0 of AZD1222 vaccination. CDR3 nucleotides: TGTGCCAGCAGTCCGACGACTAGCGGTTACGAGCAGTACTTC. It encodes CASSPTTSGYEQYF.